These 6 T cell receptor beta chains came from one sample sequenced in a study of early T cells in non-severe SARS-CoV-2 infection. In TCRdb, the 5' RACE reads were re-called with MiXCR into one record per CDR3 protein. Among some 53,000 distinct CDR3 sequences, 8% to 10% were seen once, and the ten largest hold 9.4%. Sample: whole blood. These receptor sequences come from an adult who was a healthcare worker with PCR-confirmed SARS-CoV-2 infection or an uninfected control (not recorded which).

Many counts were recorded for this clonotype. The genes are TRBV7-8 and TRBJ2-3; 13 bases fit TRBD2. CDR3 length: 16 residues. Germline V CDR1 and CDR2: SGHVS, FQNEAQ. Trimming took 7 bases from V and 5 from J; bases not matched to a gene: 9. CDR3 bases: TGTGCCAGCACTGGGGGACTAGCGGGATCACAAGATACGCAGTATTTT. It is translated as CASTGGLAGSQDTQYF.

The V call is TRBV20-1, the J call TRBJ1-2, with a possible D match to TRBD1 (6 bases). The CDR3 covers 14 residues. The V end lost 6 bases, the J end lost 0 bases, and 14 bases lay between the germline ends. Germline V CDR1 and CDR2: DFQATT, SNEGSKA (reference sequence). The CDR3 here is CSASGQRANYGYTF. The CDR3, as DNA: TGCAGTGCCTCCGGACAGAGAGCTAACTATGGCTACACCTTC.

The table lists this clonotype with a few counts. This chain uses TRBV5-1 with TRBJ2-7, with 8 positions matching TRBD1. The CDR3 sequence is 15 residues long. With V trimmed by 0 bases and J by 3 bases, 5 bases remained unmatched. CDR1 SGHRS and CDR2 YFSETQ come from the germline V gene. CDR3 bases: TGCGCCAGCAGCTTGGCCCCGGACAGGGTCTACGAGCAGTACTTC. Translating it yields CASSLAPDRVYEQYF.

This clonotype has ten or more counts. CDR3 in DNA: TGCAGCTCGAGACGGGGGGTTGGGGACACTGAAGCTTTCTTT. Its protein is CSSRRGVGDTEAFF. This chain joins TRBV29-1 and TRBJ1-1, with a weak D call TRBD1 (5 bases). The V gene's germline CDR1 is SQVTM and CDR2 ANQGSEA. Trimming took 8 bases from V and 3 from J, leaving 19 bases between them. CDR3 length equals 14 residues.

The chain joins TRBV2 to TRBJ1-2, with a possible D match to TRBD1 (6 bases). The CDR3 length is 14 residues. The V and J ends lost 7 bases and 3 bases respectively, with 15 bases between them. Germline assignment: CDR1 SNHLY and CDR2 FYNNEI. In nucleotides, the CDR3 is TGTGCCAGCAACATACAGGGTATGGACTATGGCTACACCTTC. Its protein product is CASNIQGMDYGYTF.

The V gene is TRBV9, the J gene TRBJ2-3, with 7 bases matching TRBD2. Germline values: CDR1 SGDLS, CDR2 YYNGEE. CDR3 length equals 17 residues. With 4 bases clipped from V and 2 bases from J, the junction kept 13 bases outside the gene matches. The chain's CDR3 is CASSTSAGEGPTDTQYF. CDR3 sequence (DNA): TGTGCCAGCAGCACAAGCGCGGGGGAGGGGCCCACAGATACGCAGTATTTT.